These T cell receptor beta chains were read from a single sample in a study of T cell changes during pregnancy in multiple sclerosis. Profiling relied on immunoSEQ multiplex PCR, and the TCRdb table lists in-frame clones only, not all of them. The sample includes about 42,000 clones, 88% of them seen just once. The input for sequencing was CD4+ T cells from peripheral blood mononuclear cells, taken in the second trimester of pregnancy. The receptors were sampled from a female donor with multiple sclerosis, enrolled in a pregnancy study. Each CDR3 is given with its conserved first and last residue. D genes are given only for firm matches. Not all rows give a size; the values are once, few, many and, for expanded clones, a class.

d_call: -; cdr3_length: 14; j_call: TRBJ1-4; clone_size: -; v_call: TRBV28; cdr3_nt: TGTGCCAGCAGTTTAGCAGGGCTTAATGAAAAACTGTTTTTT; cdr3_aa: CASSLAGLNEKLFF
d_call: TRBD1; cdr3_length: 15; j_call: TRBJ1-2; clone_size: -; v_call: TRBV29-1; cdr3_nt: TGCAGCGTTGATAGGAACTCACAGGGGGAAGGGGGCTACACCTTC; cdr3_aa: CSVDRNSQGEGGYTF
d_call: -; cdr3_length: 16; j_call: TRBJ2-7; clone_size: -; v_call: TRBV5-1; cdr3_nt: TGCGCCAGCAGCCTGGTACCGCGCCAGGCCTCCTACGAGCAGTACTTC; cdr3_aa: CASSLVPRQASYEQYF
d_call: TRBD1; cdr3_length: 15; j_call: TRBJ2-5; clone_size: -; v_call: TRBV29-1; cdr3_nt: TGCAGCGTTGAAGACAACAGGGGGCGAAAAGAGACCCAGTACTTC; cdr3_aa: CSVEDNRGRKETQYF
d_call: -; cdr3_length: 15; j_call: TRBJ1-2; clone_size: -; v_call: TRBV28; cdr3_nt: TGTGCCAGCAGTTTTTGGCTCAGGACTAACTATGGCTACACCTTC; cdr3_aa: CASSFWLRTNYGYTF
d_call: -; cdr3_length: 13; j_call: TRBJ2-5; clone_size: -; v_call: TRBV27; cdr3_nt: TGTGCCAGCAGTTTTGCCCACGGGGAGACCCAGTACTTC; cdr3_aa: CASSFAHGETQYF
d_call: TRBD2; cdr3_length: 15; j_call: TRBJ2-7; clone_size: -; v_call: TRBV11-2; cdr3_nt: TGTGCCAGCAGCCCCGGGACTAGAGGTCTCGGCGAGCAGTACTTC; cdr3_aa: CASSPGTRGLGEQYF
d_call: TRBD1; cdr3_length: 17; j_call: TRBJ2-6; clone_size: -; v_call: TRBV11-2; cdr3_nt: TGTGCCAGCACTCCCGGGACAGGGGGCTCTGGGGCCAACGTCCTGACTTTC; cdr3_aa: CASTPGTGGSGANVLTF
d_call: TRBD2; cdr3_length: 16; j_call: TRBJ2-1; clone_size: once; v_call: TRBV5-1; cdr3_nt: TGCGCCAGCAGCTTGGGACTAGCGGGAGGGAAAAATGAGCAGTTCTTC; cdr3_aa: CASSLGLAGGKNEQFF
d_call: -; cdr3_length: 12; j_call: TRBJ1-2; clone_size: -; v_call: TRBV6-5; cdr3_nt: TGTGCCTCCCGCCGGGATAACTATGGCTACACCTTC; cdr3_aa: CASRRDNYGYTF
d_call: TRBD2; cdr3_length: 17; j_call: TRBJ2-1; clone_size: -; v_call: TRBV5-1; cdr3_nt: TGCGCCAGCAGGGTAAGGGGACTAGCGGGAGATACAAATGAGCAGTTCTTC; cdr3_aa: CASRVRGLAGDTNEQFF
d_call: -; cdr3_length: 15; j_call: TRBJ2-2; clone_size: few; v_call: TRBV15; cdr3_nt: TGTGCCACCAGCAGTGAACTTCTAAACACCGGGGAGCTGTTTTTT; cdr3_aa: CATSSELLNTGELFF
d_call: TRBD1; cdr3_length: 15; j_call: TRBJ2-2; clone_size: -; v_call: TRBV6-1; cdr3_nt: TGTGCCAGCAACCCGGACAGGCGGTGGACCGGGGAGCTGTTTTTT; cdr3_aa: CASNPDRRWTGELFF
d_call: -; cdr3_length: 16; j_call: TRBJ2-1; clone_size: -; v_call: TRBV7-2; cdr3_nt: TGTGCCAGCAGGAGTTTAGCCACGGACTCCTACAATGAGCAGTTCTTC; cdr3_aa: CASRSLATDSYNEQFF
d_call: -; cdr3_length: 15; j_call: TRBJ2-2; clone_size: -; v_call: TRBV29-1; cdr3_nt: TGCAGCGTTGCGCAGGGTCCCGTGAACACCGGGGAGCTGTTTTTT; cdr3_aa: CSVAQGPVNTGELFF
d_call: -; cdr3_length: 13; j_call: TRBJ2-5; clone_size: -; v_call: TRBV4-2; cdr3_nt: TGTGCCAGCAGCCAGTCGAGTCGAGAGACCCAGTACTTC; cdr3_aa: CASSQSSRETQYF
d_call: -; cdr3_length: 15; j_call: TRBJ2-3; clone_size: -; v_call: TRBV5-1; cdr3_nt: TGCGCCAGCAGCGCCCGGACAGCGAGCACAGATACGCAGTATTTT; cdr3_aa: CASSARTASTDTQYF
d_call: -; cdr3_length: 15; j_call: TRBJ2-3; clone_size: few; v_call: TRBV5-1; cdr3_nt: TGCGCCAGCAGGGACAGAAGTATAAACACAGATACGCAGTATTTT; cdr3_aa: CASRDRSINTDTQYF
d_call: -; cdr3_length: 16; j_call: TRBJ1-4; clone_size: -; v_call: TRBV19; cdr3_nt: TGTGCCAGTAGTTACGGGGGTCACATGAGTAATGAAAAACTGTTTTTT; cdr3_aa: CASSYGGHMSNEKLFF
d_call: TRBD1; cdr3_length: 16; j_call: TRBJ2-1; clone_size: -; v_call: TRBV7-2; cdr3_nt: TGTGCCAGCAGCTTAGCGGCCCAGGGGGCTAACAATGAGCAGTTCTTC; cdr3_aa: CASSLAAQGANNEQFF
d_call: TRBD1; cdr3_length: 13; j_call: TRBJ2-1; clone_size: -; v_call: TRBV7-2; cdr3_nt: TGTGCCAGCAGCTTTGGGACAGGGGATGAGCAGTTCTTC; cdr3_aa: CASSFGTGDEQFF
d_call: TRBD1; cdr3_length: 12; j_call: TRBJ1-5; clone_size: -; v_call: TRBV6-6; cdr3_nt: TGTGCCAGTGGACAGGCTAATCAGCCCCAGCATTTT; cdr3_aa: CASGQANQPQHF
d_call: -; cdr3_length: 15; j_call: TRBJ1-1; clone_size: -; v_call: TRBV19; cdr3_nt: TGTGCCAGTAGTATAGTAGGGGTCGGCGGCACTGAAGCTTTCTTT; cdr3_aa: CASSIVGVGGTEAFF
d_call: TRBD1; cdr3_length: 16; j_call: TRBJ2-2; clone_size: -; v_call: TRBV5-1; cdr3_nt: TGCGCCAGCAGCCTGGGGACAGGGGATAACACCGGGGAGCTGTTTTTT; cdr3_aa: CASSLGTGDNTGELFF
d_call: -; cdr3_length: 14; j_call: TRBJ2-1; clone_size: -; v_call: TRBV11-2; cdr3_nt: TGTGCCAGCAGCGCGCTGACAGGTTACAATGAGCAGTTCTTC; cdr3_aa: CASSALTGYNEQFF
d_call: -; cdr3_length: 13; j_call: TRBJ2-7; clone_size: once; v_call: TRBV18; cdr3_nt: TGTGCCAGCTCACCAATAGGAGGGGACGAGCAGTACTTC; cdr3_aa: CASSPIGGDEQYF
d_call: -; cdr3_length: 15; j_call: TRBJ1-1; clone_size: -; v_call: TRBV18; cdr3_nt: TGTGCCAGCTCACCAGAGCACTTGTCGAACACTGAAGCTTTCTTT; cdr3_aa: CASSPEHLSNTEAFF
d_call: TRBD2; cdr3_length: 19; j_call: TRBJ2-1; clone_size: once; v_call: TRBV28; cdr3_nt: TGTGCCAGCACACGGTCGGGACTAGCGGTTCCCAGCTCCTACAATGAGCAGTTCTTC; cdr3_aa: CASTRSGLAVPSSYNEQFF
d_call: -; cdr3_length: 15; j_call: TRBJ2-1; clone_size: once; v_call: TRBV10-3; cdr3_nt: TGTGCCATCAGGATGGACTTGATGGGAAGAAATGAGCAGTTCTTC; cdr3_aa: CAIRMDLMGRNEQFF
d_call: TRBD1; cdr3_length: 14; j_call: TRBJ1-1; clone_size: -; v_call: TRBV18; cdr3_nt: TGTGCCAGCTCACCACCGCCAGGGGGCGATGAAGCTTTCTTT; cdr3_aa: CASSPPPGGDEAFF
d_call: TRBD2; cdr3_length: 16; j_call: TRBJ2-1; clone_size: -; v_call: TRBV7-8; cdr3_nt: TGTGCCAGCAGCGAACAGAGACTAGCGGTTTACAATGAGCAGTTCTTC; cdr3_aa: CASSEQRLAVYNEQFF
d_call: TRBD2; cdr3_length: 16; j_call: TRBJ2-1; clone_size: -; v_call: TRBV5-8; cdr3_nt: TGTGCCAGCAGCTTGAGTTATGGGACTAGCGGCAATGAGCAGTTCTTC; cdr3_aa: CASSLSYGTSGNEQFF
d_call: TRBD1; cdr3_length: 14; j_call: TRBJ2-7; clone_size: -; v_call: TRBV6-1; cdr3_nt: TGTGCCAGCAGTGCCGACAGGGACCCCTACGAGCAGTACTTC; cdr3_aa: CASSADRDPYEQYF
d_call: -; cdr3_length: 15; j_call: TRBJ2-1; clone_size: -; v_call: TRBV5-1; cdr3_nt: TGCGCCAGCAGCCCTCTCGGGGGCTCCTACAATGAGCAGTTCTTC; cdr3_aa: CASSPLGGSYNEQFF
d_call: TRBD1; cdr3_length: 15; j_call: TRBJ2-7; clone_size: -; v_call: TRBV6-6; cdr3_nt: TGTGCCAGCAGTTCCCCGGGGACAGGGACCTACGAGCAGTACTTC; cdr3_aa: CASSSPGTGTYEQYF
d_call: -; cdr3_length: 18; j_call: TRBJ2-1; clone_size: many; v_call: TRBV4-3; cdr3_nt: TGCGCCAGCAGCCAAGATTTCCCCCCAACGACTAGCTACAATGAGCAGTTCTTC; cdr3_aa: CASSQDFPPTTSYNEQFF
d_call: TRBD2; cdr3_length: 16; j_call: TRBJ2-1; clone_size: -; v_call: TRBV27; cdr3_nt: TGTGCCAGCAGTCCCCTCGGCGCGGGAGTAACCAATGAGCAGTTCTTC; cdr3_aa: CASSPLGAGVTNEQFF
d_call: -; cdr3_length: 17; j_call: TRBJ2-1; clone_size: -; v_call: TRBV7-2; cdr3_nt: TGTGCCAGCAGTCACCCGGGGAGGGGGAGGGTCTTCAATGAGCAGTTCTTC; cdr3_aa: CASSHPGRGRVFNEQFF
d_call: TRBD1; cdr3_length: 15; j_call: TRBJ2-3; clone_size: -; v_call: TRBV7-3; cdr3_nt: TGTGCCAGCAGCCCCGGGGACAGAATCACAGATACGCAGTATTTT; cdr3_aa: CASSPGDRITDTQYF
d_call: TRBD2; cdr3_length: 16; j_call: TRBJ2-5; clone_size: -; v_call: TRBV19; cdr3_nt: TGTGCCAGTAGTATACCGGCTAGCGGGAGGAAAGAGACCCAGTACTTC; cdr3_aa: CASSIPASGRKETQYF
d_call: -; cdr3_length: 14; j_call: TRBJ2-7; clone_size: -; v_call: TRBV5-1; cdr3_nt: TGCGCCAGCAGCTTGCTGGAGGGCGGATACGAGCAGTACTTC; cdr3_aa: CASSLLEGGYEQYF
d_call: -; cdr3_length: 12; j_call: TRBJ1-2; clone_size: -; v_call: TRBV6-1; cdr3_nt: TGTGCCAGCACGTGGGGGCATGGTGGCTACACCTTC; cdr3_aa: CASTWGHGGYTF
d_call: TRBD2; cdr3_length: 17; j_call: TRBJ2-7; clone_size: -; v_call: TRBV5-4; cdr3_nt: TGTGCCAGCAGCCCGGGGACTAGCGGGAGGGCCGGCGAGGAGCAGTACTTC; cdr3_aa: CASSPGTSGRAGEEQYF
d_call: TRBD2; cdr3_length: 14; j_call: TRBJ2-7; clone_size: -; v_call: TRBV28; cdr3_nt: TGTGCCAGCAGACTCCCCGGCGGGAGGGGCGAGCAGTACTTC; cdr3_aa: CASRLPGGRGEQYF
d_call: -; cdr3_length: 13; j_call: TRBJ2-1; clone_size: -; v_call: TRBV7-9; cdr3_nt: TGTGCCAGCAGCCCGGTATCTCTCAATGAGCAGTTCTTC; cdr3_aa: CASSPVSLNEQFF
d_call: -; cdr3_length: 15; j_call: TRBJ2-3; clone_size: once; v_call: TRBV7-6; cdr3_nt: TGTGCCAGCAGCTTAGCGGCCGGGTTCGGAGATACGCAGTATTTT; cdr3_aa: CASSLAAGFGDTQYF